This T cell receptor beta chain was profiled in a study of T-cell reconstitution after alpha-beta-depleted transplantation in children. Preparation of the TCRbeta library used unique molecular identifiers. TCRdb redid the calling of the PCR reads with MiXCR, one entry per CDR3 protein. The table shows over 400,000 distinct CDR3 sequences, with under 15% occurring only once. This receptor was obtained from a human donor who donated a stem cell graft to a child with combined immunodeficiency. This material consisted of PBMCs from the stem cell graft donor, taken from the stem cell graft.

This CDR3 reads CASKGGLAGQGSYNEQFF. The DNA of the CDR3 is TGTGCCAGCAAGGGGGGACTGGCAGGACAAGGTTCCTACAATGAGCAGTTCTTC. The rearrangement uses TRBV27 and TRBJ2-1; D tentatively fits TRBD1 or TRBD2 (6 bases each). The CDR3 is 18 amino acids. From germline, CDR1 is MNHEY and CDR2 SMNVEV (reference sequence). The V gene lost 7 bases and the J gene lost 1 base, with 23 bases spanning the gap.